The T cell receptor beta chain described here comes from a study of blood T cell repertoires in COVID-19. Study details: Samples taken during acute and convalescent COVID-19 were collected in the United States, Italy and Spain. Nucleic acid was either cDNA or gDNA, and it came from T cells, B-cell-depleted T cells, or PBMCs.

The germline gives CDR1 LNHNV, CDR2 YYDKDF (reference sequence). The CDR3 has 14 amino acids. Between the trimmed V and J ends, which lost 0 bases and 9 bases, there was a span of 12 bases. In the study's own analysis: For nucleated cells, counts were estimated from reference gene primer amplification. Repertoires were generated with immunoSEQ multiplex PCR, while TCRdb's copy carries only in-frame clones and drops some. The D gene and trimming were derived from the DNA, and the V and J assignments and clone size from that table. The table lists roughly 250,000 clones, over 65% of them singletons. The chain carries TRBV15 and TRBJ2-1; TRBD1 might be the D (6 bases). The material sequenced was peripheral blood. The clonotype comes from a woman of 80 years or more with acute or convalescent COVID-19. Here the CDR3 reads CATSRDGTKAEQFF. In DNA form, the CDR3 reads TGTGCCACCAGCAGAGATGGGACAAAGGCTGAGCAGTTCTTC.